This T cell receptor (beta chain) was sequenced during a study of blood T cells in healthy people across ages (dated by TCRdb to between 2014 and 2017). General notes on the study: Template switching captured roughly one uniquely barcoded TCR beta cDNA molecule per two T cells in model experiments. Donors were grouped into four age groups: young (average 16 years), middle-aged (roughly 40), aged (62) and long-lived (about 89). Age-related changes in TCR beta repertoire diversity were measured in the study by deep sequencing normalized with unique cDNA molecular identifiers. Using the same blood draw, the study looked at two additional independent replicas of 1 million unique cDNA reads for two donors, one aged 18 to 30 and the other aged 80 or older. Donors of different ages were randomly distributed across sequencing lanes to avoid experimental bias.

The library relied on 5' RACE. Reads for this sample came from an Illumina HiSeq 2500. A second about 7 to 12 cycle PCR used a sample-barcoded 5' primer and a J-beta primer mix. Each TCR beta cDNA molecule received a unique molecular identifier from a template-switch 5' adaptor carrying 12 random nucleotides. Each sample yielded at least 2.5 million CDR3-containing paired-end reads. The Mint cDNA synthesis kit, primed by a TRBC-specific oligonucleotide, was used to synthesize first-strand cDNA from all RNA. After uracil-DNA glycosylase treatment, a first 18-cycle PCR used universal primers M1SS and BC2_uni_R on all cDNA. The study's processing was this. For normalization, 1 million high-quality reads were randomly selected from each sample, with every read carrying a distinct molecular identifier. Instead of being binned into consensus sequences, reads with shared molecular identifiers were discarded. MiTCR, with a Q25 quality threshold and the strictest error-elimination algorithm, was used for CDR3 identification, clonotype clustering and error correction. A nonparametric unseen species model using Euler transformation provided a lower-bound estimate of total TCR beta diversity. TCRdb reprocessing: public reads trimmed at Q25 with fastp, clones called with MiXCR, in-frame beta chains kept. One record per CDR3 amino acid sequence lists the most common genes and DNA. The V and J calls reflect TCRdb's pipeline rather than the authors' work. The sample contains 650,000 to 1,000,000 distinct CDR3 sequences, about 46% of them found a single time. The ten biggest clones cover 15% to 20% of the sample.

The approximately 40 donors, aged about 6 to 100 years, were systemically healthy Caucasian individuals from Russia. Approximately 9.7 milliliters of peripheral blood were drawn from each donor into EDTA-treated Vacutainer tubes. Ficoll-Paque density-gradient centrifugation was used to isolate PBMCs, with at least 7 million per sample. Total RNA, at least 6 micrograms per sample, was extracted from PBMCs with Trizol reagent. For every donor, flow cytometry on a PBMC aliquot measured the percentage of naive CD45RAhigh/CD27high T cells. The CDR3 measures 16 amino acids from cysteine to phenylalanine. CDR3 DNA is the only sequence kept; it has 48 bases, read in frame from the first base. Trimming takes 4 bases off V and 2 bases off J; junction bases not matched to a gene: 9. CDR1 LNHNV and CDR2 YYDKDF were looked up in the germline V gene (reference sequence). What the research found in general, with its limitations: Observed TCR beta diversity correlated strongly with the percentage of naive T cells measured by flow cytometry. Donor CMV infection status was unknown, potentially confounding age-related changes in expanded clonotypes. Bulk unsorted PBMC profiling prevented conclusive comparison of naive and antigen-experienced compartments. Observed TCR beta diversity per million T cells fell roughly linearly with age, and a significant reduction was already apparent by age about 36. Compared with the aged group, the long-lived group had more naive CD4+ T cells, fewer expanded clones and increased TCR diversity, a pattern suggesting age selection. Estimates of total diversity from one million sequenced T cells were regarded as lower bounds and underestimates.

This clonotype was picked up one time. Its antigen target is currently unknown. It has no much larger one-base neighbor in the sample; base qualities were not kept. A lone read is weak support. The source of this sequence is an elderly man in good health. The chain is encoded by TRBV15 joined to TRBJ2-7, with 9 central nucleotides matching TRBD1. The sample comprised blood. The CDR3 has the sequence CATSIPLGDRAYEQYF. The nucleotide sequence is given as TGTGCCACCAGCATCCCCCTTGGGGACAGGGCCTACGAGCAGTACTTC.